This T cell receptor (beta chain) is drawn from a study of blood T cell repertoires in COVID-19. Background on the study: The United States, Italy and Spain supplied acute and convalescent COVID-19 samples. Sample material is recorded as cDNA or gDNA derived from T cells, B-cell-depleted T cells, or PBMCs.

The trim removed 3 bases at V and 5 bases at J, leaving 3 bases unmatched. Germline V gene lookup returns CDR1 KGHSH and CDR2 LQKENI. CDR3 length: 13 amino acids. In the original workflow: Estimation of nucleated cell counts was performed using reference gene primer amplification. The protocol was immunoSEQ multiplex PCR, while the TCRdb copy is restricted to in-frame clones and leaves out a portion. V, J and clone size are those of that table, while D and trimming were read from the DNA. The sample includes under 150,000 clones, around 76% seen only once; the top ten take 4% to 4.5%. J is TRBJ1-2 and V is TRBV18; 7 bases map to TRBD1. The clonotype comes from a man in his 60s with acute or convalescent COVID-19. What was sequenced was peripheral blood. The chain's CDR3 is CASSPETGYGYTF. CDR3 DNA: TGTGCCAGCTCACCGGAGACAGGGTATGGCTACACCTTC. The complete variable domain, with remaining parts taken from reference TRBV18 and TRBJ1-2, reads NAGVMQNPRHLVRRRGQEARLRCSPMKGHSHVYWYRQLPEEGLKFMVYLQKENIIDESGMPKERFSAEFPKEGPSILRIQQVVRGDSAAYFCASSPETGYGYTFGSGTRLTVV.